This entry features one T cell receptor beta chain sequence. As yet, its antigen is unknown. CDR3 length equals 14 residues. Trimming took off 4 bases at V and 0 bases at J, with 8 bases between the two ends. From germline, CDR1 is SGHRS and CDR2 YFSETQ. PCR primers comprised 60 Vbeta and 13 Jbeta primers. The data were produced by immunoSEQ multiplex PCR, yet TCRdb's version contains in-frame clones alone and is incomplete. This sample contains 150,000 to 200,000 clones. This sample is drawn from a study of cytomegalovirus exposure and HLA in healthy donors. Study findings and constraints: What TCR beta sequences reportedly achieved was accurate prediction of HLA-A and HLA-B alleles in most subjects. Later on, an analysis tied 15,000 to 20,000 TCR beta sequences to HLA alleles at 0.05 false discovery rate.

Healthy individuals who donated bone marrow served as the donors. The rearrangement joins TRBV5-1 to TRBJ1-3; D may be TRBD1 (6 bases). Sample: PBMCs. The source is a man between 25 and 39 years old in good health and CMV-seronegative. The CDR3 spells CASSEDSSGNTIYF. The CDR3 coding sequence is TGCGCCAGCAGCGAGGACAGCTCTGGAAACACCATATATTTT.